The rows below give T cell receptor beta chains drawn from one sample of a study of T cell responses to AZD1222 COVID-19 vaccine. Assay used: immunoSEQ multiplex PCR; TCRdb lists only in-frame clones, some missing. The sample lists about 150,000 clones, roughly nine tenths occurring once. The sample in question was peripheral blood, obtained 28 days after the second AZD1222 dose. The receptors were sampled from an adult who received the AZD1222 COVID-19 vaccine. The conserved cysteine and the conserved F or W are not part of the CDR3 here. The D gene is left open where the match is weak.

CDR3 protein,J gene,V gene,D gene
ATSRDLVEGIYGYT,TRBJ1-2,TRBV15,NA
SATSASEAF,TRBJ1-1,TRBV20-1,NA
ASSYWGQGAGETQY,TRBJ2-5,TRBV6-6,TRBD1
ASSPGTHTYNEQF,TRBJ2-1,TRBV6-5,NA
ASSIPRDRGDTGEQY,TRBJ2-7,TRBV19,TRBD1
ASSLSAGSDYGYT,TRBJ1-2,TRBV7-2,NA
ASSLGVGSSYNEQF,TRBJ2-1,TRBV5-1,NA
ASRPSGANVLT,TRBJ2-6,TRBV7-2,NA
ASSLAGANQPQH,TRBJ1-5,TRBV27,NA
ASSAYEERGRGTEAF,TRBJ1-1,TRBV13,TRBD1
ASSLEGGLSTDTQY,TRBJ2-3,TRBV7-6,TRBD1
SAGPSGGDTQY,TRBJ2-3,TRBV29-1,TRBD2
ATSDLRTGTNQETQY,TRBJ2-5,TRBV24-1,TRBD1
ASSLDRDWSYEQY,TRBJ2-7,TRBV7-8,TRBD1
AIRPGTGKDTQY,TRBJ2-3,TRBV10-3,TRBD1
ASSLDQRGESYGYT,TRBJ1-2,TRBV11-3,NA